Following are 23 T cell receptor beta chains from one sample sequenced in a study of shared clonotypes between healthy human individuals. Using immunoSEQ multiplex PCR, the repertoire was profiled, and TCRdb retains in-frame clones only, with some absent. The sample includes roughly 2,300,000 clones, 92% seen only once; the top ten take 0.37%. Source material: naive CD4+ T cells from PBMCs. Subset given: CD45RA+ positively selected. All receptors come from a man between 18 and 35 years old in good health. Some clones in this sample may be carry-over from other donors' samples.

V and J are TRBV28 and TRBJ2-1; 9 nucleotides agree with TRBD1. The germline V gene encodes CDR1 MDHEN and CDR2 SYDVKM. This CDR3 is built from 15 residues. Unmatched junction bases numbered 5, after V lost 6 bases and J lost 2 bases. In DNA, the CDR3 is TGTGCCAGCAGCCTAACAGGGGGCGCCTACAATGAGCAGTTCTTC. Its translation is CASSLTGGAYNEQFF.

The chain has TRBV30 and TRBJ1-4; maybe TRBD1 (5 bases). With 4 bases removed from V and 12 bases from J, the gap between germline ends came to 15 bases. The germline V gene has CDR1 GTSNPN and CDR2 SVGIG (reference sequence). The CDR3 totals 12 residues. This CDR3 is CAWMEGQGELFF. CDR3 sequence (DNA): TGTGCCTGGATGGAAGGGCAAGGGGAACTGTTTTTT.

This chain connects TRBV5-1 to TRBJ2-3, with a weak D call TRBD2 (6 bases). Trimming removed 0 bases at V and 8 bases at J, with 22 bases between. Germline V gives CDR1 SGHRS, CDR2 YFSETQ. The CDR3 length is 17 residues. This chain's CDR3 is CASSLVVLGDSPSTQYF. CDR3 nucleotides: TGCGCCAGCAGCTTGGTAGTATTGGGGGACTCCCCTTCTACGCAGTATTTT.

Regarding this clone: At the DNA level, this CDR3 is encoded by other sequences in the same sample as well. V gene TRBV28 combines with J gene TRBJ1-2, with D perhaps TRBD1 (5 bases). Trimming took off 2 bases at V and 2 bases at J, with 9 bases between the two ends. The CDR3 length is 14 residues. Germline V gives CDR1 MDHEN, CDR2 SYDVKM. DNA for the CDR3: TGTGCCAGCAGTTTAAGAGGGACGAACTATGGCTACACCTTC. It yields the protein CASSLRGTNYGYTF.

This CDR3 is CASSFRFLRNTGELFF. The CDR3 DNA follows: TGTGCCAGCAGCTTCCGGTTCCTGAGAAACACCGGGGAGCTGTTTTTT. The chain has TRBV7-8 and TRBJ2-2; no firm D call. Germline-derived CDR1 and CDR2 are SGHVS and FQNEAQ. Trimming removed 3 bases at V and 2 bases at J, with 13 bases between. The CDR3 loop spans 16 amino acids.

This clone was seen more than once but under ten times. The J gene is TRBJ2-4, the V gene TRBV5-1; TRBD1 matches 8 bases. Germline lookup yields CDR1 SGHRS and CDR2 YFSETQ. The CDR3 totals 14 residues. Unmatched junction bases numbered 5, after V lost 2 bases and J lost 7 bases. In DNA form, the CDR3 reads TGCGCCAGCAGCTTTGGGACAGGCACGAACATTCAGTACTTC. This sequence encodes CASSFGTGTNIQYF.

This chain joins TRBV15 and TRBJ2-1; D gene uncertain. Per the germline V gene, CDR1 is LNHNV and CDR2 is YYDKDF (reference sequence). V was shortened by 3 bases and J by 5 bases, with 8 bases between the two germline ends. CDR3 length equals 13 residues. In DNA form, the CDR3 reads TGTGCCACCAGCAGTCCTGAAAACAATGAGCAGTTCTTC. Encoded protein: CATSSPENNEQFF.

This chain uses TRBV19 with TRBJ1-2, with TRBD1 as a possible D gene (5 bases). The CDR3 loop spans 13 amino acids. Germline V gives CDR1 LNHDA, CDR2 SQIVND (reference sequence). Trimming shortened V by 6 bases and J by 4 bases, and 12 bases separated the two germline ends. The CDR3: CASSPRDLYGYTF. In DNA, the CDR3 is TGTGCCAGTAGCCCCCGGGACCTCTATGGCTACACCTTC.

The chain recombines TRBV4-3 with TRBJ1-2, with a tentative D call TRBD1 (5 bases). V was clipped by 4 bases and J by 2 bases, with 14 bases between them. This CDR3 is 15 amino acids long. Germline CDR1 reads LGHNA; CDR2 reads YSLEER. Here the CDR3 reads CASSRRDRQNYGYTF. The CDR3 DNA reads as TGCGCCAGCAGCCGGAGAGACAGACAAAACTATGGCTACACCTTC.

This chain links TRBV28 with TRBJ2-1, with a tentative D call TRBD2 (5 bases). CDR3 length: 15 residues. The germline V gene encodes CDR1 MDHEN and CDR2 SYDVKM. V was trimmed by 8 bases and J by 0 bases, leaving 14 bases between them. The CDR3 here is CASPPFAGSYNEQFF. The CDR3 bases are TGTGCCAGCCCCCCTTTTGCGGGCTCCTACAATGAGCAGTTCTTC.

In nucleotides, the CDR3 is TGTGCCAGTAGTGGCGGTGGCGGCGGCAATCAGCCCCAGCATTTT. It yields the protein CASSGGGGGNQPQHF. The rearrangement joins TRBV19 to TRBJ1-5; D ambiguous. V lost 5 bases and J lost 2, with 13 bases in between. Germline CDR1 reads LNHDA; CDR2 reads SQIVND (reference sequence). The CDR3 runs 15 residues.

The rearrangement uses TRBV28 and TRBJ1-2; D possibly corresponds to TRBD1 (5 bases). The V gene lost 5 bases and the J gene lost 5 bases, with 18 bases spanning the gap. Germline CDR1 MDHEN, CDR2 SYDVKM. The CDR3 covers 15 residues. The chain's CDR3 is CASSGGEKLVYGYTF. In nucleotides, the CDR3 is TGTGCCAGCAGTGGGGGGGAAAAGCTGGTGTATGGCTACACCTTC.

This chain uses TRBV11-1 with TRBJ2-1; 10 bases align to TRBD2. Germline assignment: CDR1 SGHAT and CDR2 FQDESV (reference sequence). The CDR3 extends over 16 amino acids. Trimming at V came to 6 bases and at J to 5 bases, leaving 10 bases not matched to a gene. CDR3: CASSPFDGTSDNEQFF. In DNA, the CDR3 is TGTGCCAGCAGTCCTTTTGATGGGACTAGCGACAATGAGCAGTTCTTC. Supplemented by reference TRBV11-1 and TRBJ2-1, the full variable domain reads EAEVAQSPRYKITEKSQAVAFWCDPISGHATLYWYRQILGQGPELLVQFQDESVVDDSQLPKDRFSAERLKGVDSTLKIQPAELGDSAMYLCASSPFDGTSDNEQFFGPGTRLTVL.

The chain employs TRBV2 and TRBJ1-5; D possibly corresponds to TRBD1 (5 bases). Germline CDR1 reads SNHLY; CDR2 reads FYNNEI. V gave up 4 bases and J gave up 1 base, with 11 bases separating them. The CDR3 spans 15 residues. The CDR3 spells CASSGAGRSNQPQHF. CDR3 nucleotides: TGTGCCAGCAGTGGGGCAGGGCGAAGCAATCAGCCCCAGCATTTT.

Worth noting for this clone: This sample includes further DNA sequences coding for the same CDR3. The CDR3 DNA reads as TGCGCCAGCAGGGAGGGAGAGACCCAGTACTTC. The encoded protein is CASREGETQYF. The chain recombines TRBV5-1 with TRBJ2-5; D might be TRBD2 (6 bases). The CDR3 runs to 11 residues. Per the germline V gene, CDR1 is SGHRS and CDR2 is YFSETQ. V was clipped by 5 bases and J by 4 bases, with 6 bases between them.

The gene calls are TRBV7-9 and TRBJ1-1; possible D gene TRBD1, 6 bases. CDR1 is SEHNR, CDR2 FQNEAQ, per germline (reference sequence). Trimming removed 7 bases at V and 5 bases at J, with 14 bases between. The CDR3 spans 13 residues. The CDR3 loop reads CASTEGGMTEAFF. In nucleotides, the CDR3 is TGTGCCAGCACCGAGGGGGGGATGACTGAAGCTTTCTTT.

The chain has TRBV2 and TRBJ1-5, with D possibly TRBD1 on 5 matching bases. The length of the CDR3 is 12 residues. V was clipped by 5 bases and J by 9 bases, with 11 bases between them. Germline V gives CDR1 SNHLY, CDR2 FYNNEI. Written as DNA, the CDR3 is TGTGCCAGCAGTACAGGTCCCGGGCCCCAGCATTTT. The encoded protein is CASSTGPGPQHF.

This clone occurred a few times. The chain combines TRBV5-1 with TRBJ1-1, with D possibly being TRBD1 (6 bases). V was clipped by 6 bases and J by 1 base, with 13 bases between them. The CDR3 totals 14 residues. Germline lookup yields CDR1 SGHRS and CDR2 YFSETQ. DNA of the CDR3: TGCGCCAGCAAATATGGACAGCCGAACACTGAAGCTTTCTTT. It codes for CASKYGQPNTEAFF.

This sequence joins TRBV28 and TRBJ1-4, with TRBD1 matching over 10 bases. V lost 4 bases, J lost 4 bases, and 6 bases stayed unmatched. This CDR3 contains 16 residues. Germline assignment: CDR1 MDHEN and CDR2 SYDVKM. Here the CDR3 reads CASSYTGTGVNEKLFF. The CDR3 DNA follows: TGTGCCAGCAGTTATACCGGGACAGGGGTTAATGAAAAACTGTTTTTT.

This chain joins TRBV7-2 and TRBJ1-2, with 7 bases that match TRBD1. The CDR3 runs 16 residues. V gave up 6 bases and J gave up 0 bases; unmatched junction bases: 10. The germline V gene encodes CDR1 SGHTA and CDR2 FQGNSA. The CDR3 sequence: CASRLVGGGPNYGYTF. The CDR3 DNA reads TGTGCCAGCAGACTAGTGGGAGGGGGCCCTAACTATGGCTACACCTTC. The full variable domain, its missing parts supplied by reference TRBV7-2 and TRBJ1-2, is GAGVSQSPSNKVTEKGKDVELRCDPISGHTALYWYRQSLGQGLEFLIYFQGNSAPDKSGLPSDRFSAERTGGSVSTLTIQRTQQEDSAVYLCASRLVGGGPNYGYTFGSGTRLTVV.

This clone has just one count. The gene calls are TRBV28 and TRBJ2-3; D is uncertain. V lost 6 bases, J lost 1 base, and 11 bases lay in between. The CDR3 extends over 14 amino acids. Germline V gene sequence: CDR1 MDHEN, CDR2 SYDVKM. CDR3 in amino acids: CASSSPARTDTQYF. The CDR3, as DNA: TGTGCCAGCAGCTCCCCGGCCCGCACAGATACGCAGTATTTT.

The V gene is TRBV6-1, the J gene TRBJ1-1; possibly TRBD1 for D (5 bases). V lost 7 bases and J lost 5, with 14 bases in between. Germline-derived CDR1 and CDR2 are MNHNS and SASEGT. The CDR3 spans 13 residues. CDR3 loop: CASTRSGATEAFF. DNA of the CDR3: TGTGCCAGCACGAGGTCTGGGGCTACTGAAGCTTTCTTT.

This clone was detected once. The rearrangement joins TRBV5-4 to TRBJ1-1, with D hard to call. CDR3 size: 15 residues. Germline V gene data show CDR1 as SGHNT and CDR2 as YYREEE (reference sequence). Trimming cost V 0 bases and J 1 base, with 10 bases left between them. CDR3 sequence reads: CASSLEVARNTEAFF. DNA for the CDR3: TGTGCCAGCAGCTTGGAGGTGGCCAGGAACACTGAAGCTTTCTTT. Full variable domain (missing parts from reference TRBV5-4 and TRBJ1-1): ETGVTQSPTHLIKTRGQQVTLRCSSQSGHNTVSWYQQALGQGPQFIFQYYREEENGRGNFPPRFSGLQFPNYSSELNVNALELDDSALYLCASSLEVARNTEAFFGQGTRLTVV.